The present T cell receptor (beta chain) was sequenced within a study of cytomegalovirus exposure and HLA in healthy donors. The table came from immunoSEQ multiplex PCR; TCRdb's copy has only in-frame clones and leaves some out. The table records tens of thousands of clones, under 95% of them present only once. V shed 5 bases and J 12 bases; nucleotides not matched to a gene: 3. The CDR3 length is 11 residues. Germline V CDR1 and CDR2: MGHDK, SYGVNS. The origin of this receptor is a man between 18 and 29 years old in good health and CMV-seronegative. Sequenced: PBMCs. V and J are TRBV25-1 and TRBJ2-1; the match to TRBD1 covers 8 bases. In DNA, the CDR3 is TGTGCCAGCAGTCCCGACAGGGGGCAGTTCTTC. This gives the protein CASSPDRGQFF.